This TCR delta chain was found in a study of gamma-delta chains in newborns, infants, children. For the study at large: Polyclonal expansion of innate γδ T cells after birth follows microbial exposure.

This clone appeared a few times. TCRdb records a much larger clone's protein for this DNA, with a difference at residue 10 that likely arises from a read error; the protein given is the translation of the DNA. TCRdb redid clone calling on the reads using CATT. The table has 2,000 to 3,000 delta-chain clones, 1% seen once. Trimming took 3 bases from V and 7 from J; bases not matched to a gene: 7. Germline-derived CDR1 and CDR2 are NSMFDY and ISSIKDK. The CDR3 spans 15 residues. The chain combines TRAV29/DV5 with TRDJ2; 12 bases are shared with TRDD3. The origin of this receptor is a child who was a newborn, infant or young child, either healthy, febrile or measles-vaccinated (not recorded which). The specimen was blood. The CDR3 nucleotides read TGTGCAGCAACGTACTGGGGGATACTGATAGCACAACTCTTCTTT. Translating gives CAATYWGILIAQLFF.